This T cell receptor beta chain was sequenced for a study of T cell responses to AZD1222 COVID-19 vaccine. Germline CDR1 reads KGHSH; CDR2 reads LQKENI. Trimming cost V 1 base and J 0 bases, with 10 bases left between them. This CDR3 is 17 amino acids long. Points from the study as a whole: Donors were mostly white British, more females; clonal diversity possibly underestimated. Baseline seropositivity characterized only a handful of AZD1222 recipients. Repertoires were sampled only after the peak T cell response.

TCRdb keeps only in-frame clones here, not all; method: immunoSEQ multiplex PCR. The data show roughly 120,000 clones, roughly 91% seen once. Turning to this clone: As yet, its antigen is unknown.

The sequencing used peripheral blood, collected 28 days after the second AZD1222 dose. J is TRBJ2-6 and V is TRBV18; possible D gene TRBD1, 5 bases. The clonotype comes from an adult who received the AZD1222 COVID-19 vaccine. This CDR3 is CASSPRGRSSGANVLTF. CDR3 sequence (DNA): TGTGCCAGCTCACCACGGGGCAGGAGCTCTGGGGCCAACGTCCTGACTTTC.